This TCR beta chain was identified during a study of CD8 T cells in Susac syndrome. RNA, at about 0.5 to 1 ug, was reverse transcribed with random hexamers. Amplification of TCR beta CDR3 used immunoSEQ multiplex PCR across 54 Vbeta and 13 Jbeta. TCRdb reanalysed the immunoSEQ multiplex PCR reads using MiXCR and keeps one entry per CDR3 protein. The profile shows a few hundred thousand distinct CDR3 sequences, about 85% of them singletons. The study sequenced TCR beta in blood CD8+ and CD4+ T cells. J gave up 3 bases and V 6 bases, and 2 bases lay outside the gene matches. The germline gives CDR1 ENHRY, CDR2 SYGVKD. The CDR3 has 13 amino acids.

This rearrangement joins TRBV10-3 to TRBJ1-1; 9 nucleotides line up with TRBD1. This sequence originates from a human donor with multiple sclerosis. Source material: CD8+ T cells from PBMCs. The CDR3: CAIRGQGDTEAFF. The CDR3 nucleotides are TGTGCCATCAGGGGACAGGGTGACACTGAAGCTTTCTTT.